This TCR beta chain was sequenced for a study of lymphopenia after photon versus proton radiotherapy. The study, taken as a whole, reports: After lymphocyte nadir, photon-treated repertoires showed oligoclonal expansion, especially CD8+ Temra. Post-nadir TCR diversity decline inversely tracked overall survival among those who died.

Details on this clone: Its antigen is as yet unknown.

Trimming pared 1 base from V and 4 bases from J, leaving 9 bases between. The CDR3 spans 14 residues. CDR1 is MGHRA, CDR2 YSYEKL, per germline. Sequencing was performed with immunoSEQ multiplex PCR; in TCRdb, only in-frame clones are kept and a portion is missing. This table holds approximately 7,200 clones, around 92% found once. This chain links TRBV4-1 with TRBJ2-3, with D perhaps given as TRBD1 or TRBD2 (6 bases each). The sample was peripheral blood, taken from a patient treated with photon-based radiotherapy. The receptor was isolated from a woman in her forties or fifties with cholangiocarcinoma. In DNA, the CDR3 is TGCGCCAGCAGCCAAGGGGGGGCCGCAGATACGCAGTATTTT. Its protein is CASSQGGAADTQYF.